Detailed here is one T cell receptor (beta chain). There is no known antigen for this receptor. The record has no base qualities; no much larger clone is one base away. This sample was taken from a study of T cell responses to AZD1222 COVID-19 vaccine (dated by TCRdb to the early 2020s). At the level of the whole study: A total of 240 or so trial participants underwent TCR sequencing, of whom roughly 210 had received two doses of AZD1222 and 26 had received two doses of the MenACWY control vaccine. Trial participants were enrolled by age into 18-55, 56-69 and 70-plus year subgroups, with about 150, 28 and 57 TCR-sequenced participants respectively.

Trimming takes 2 bases from V and 0 bases from J, and the germline ends sit 4 bases apart. CDR1 and CDR2, looked up from the germline V gene, are KGHSH and LQKENI. CDR3 length: 13 amino acids, cysteine to phenylalanine. CDR3 DNA only is kept here, 39 bases in frame from base 1. Overall study outcomes, separate from this receptor: Nearly half of unique spike-specific TCRs reportedly recognized epitopes outside regions mutated in the B.1.351 and B.1.1.7 variants. After two AZD1222 doses, both the breadth and the depth of spike-specific TCRs were significantly higher than at day 0 and than in MenACWY recipients. The 56-69-year group was small, and its depth increase did not reach significance, likely because of low power. CD4 TCRs associated with the vaccine covered the entire spike protein, and the dominant responses were in regions 160-218 and 743-854. Conclusions about previously exposed vaccinees are limited, since just five or six AZD1222 recipients were seropositive for SARS-CoV-2 at baseline. Participants were mostly white British and included more females than males, and it was suggested by the authors that clonal diversity may have been underestimated. No day 14 peak-response samples were available, so repertoires were characterized only after the peak T cell response.

The sample's time point label is to be understood as: about 28 days (+/-7) after the second vaccine dose. AZD1222 recipients given second doses at about 4 weeks or at about 12 weeks were pooled, since spike-specific TCR depth and breadth were not found to differ between the two schedules. Vaccinee samples came from UK trials COV001 and COV002, including a single-blind randomized controlled phase 2/3 trial of AZD1222 (ChAdOx1 nCoV-19) in healthy adults. For TCRbeta chain sequencing, PBMC samples were collected from trial participants at day 0 and at day 28 after the second dose. The CDR3 regions of human TCRbeta chains were subjected to immunosequencing. Turning to the authors' computational methods: TCRs in the repertoires were compared against a reference library of SARS-CoV-2-specific TCRs that had been generated with the MIRA antigen-specificity platform. Breadth was defined as the fraction of unique TCRs that were SARS-CoV-2-associated. Depth was defined as the fraction of total T cells that were SARS-CoV-2-associated. Using the MIRA data, each spike-specific TCR was mapped to the spike region that the TCR reacts to and placed in a CD4 or CD8 class. Log10-transformed breadth and depth values were compared by one-way ANOVA with Sidak's multiple comparisons tests. Not all clones reach the TCRdb copy of this immuneACCESS table, which keeps in-frame sequences only. Checked studies attribute under half of the gap to unresolved V genes and leave the rest unexplained. D and trimming were read from the DNA, whereas the V and J calls and clone size are those reported in that table. Within this sample are about 140,000 clones, with roughly 90% of them counted one time only. Of the sample, 1.5% to 2% falls within the top ten clones.

The V and J genes are TRBV18 and TRBJ1-1, with no confident D gene call. The source of this sequence is an adult who received the AZD1222 COVID-19 vaccine. Sample: peripheral blood, taken 28 days after the second AZD1222 dose. The bases read TGTGCCAGCTCACCAGACATGAACACTGAAGCTTTCTTT. Its protein is CASSPDMNTEAFF.